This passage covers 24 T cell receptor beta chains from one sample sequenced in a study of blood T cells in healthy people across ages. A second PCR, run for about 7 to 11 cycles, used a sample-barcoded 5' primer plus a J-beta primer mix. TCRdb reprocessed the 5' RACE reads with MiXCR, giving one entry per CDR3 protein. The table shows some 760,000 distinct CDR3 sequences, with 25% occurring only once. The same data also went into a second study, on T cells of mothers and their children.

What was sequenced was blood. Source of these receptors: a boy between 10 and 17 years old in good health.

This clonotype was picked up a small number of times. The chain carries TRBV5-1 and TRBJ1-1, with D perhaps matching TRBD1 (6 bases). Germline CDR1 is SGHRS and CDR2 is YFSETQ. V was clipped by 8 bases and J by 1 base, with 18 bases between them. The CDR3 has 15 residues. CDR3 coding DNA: TGCGCCAGTAGCCCCTGGACAGAGAAGAACACTGAAGCTTTCTTT. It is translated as CASSPWTEKNTEAFF. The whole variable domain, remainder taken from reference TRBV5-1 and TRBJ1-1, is KAGVTQTPRYLIKTRGQQVTLSCSPISGHRSVSWYQQTPGQGLQFLFEYFSETQRNKGNFPGRFSGRQFSNSRSEMNVSTLELGDSALYLCASSPWTEKNTEAFFGQGTRLTVV.

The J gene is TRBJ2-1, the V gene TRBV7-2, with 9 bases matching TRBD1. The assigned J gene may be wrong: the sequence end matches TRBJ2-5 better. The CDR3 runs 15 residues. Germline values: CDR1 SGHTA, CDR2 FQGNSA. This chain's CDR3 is CASSLYTGGGETQYF. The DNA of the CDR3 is TGTGCCAGCAGCTTGTATACAGGGGGCGGAGAGACCCAGTACTTC.

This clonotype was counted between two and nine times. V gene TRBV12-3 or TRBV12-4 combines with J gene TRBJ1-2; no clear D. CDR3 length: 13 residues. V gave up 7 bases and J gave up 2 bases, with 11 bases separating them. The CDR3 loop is CASTLGNNYGYTF. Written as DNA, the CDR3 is TGTGCCAGCACTCTTGGGAACAACTATGGCTACACCTTC.

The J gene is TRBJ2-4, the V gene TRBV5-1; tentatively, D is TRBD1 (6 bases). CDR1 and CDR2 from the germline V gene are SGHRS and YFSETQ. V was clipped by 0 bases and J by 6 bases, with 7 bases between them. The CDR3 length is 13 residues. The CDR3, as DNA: TGCGCCAGCAGCTTGGGCAGGGGAAACATTCAGTACTTC. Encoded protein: CASSLGRGNIQYF.

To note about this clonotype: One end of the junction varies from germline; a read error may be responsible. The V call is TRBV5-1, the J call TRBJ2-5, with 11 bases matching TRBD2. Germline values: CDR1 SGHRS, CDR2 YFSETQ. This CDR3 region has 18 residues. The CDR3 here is CASSLGEPGLAAQETHYF. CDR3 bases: TGCGCCAGCAGCTTGGGCGAACCGGGACTAGCGGCACAAGAGACCCACTACTTC.

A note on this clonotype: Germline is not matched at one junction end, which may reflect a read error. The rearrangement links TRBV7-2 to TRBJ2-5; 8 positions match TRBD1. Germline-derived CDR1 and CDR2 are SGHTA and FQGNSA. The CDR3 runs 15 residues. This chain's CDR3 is CASSLTGQAAVVLNF. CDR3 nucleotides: TGTGCCAGCAGCCTCACGGGACAGGCGGCCGTAGTACTAAACTTC.

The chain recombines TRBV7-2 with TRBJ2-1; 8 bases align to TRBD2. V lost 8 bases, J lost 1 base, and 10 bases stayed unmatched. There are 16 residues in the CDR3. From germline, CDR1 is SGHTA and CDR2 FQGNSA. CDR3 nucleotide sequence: TGTGCCAGCGGAATCCACGGGAGGGGGTCCTACAATGAGCAGTTCTTC. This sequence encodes CASGIHGRGSYNEQFF.

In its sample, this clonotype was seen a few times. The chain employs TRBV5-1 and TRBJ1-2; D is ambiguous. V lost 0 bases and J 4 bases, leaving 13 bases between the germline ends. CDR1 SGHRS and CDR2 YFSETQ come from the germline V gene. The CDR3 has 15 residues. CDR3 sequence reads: CASSLGTLEAYGYTF. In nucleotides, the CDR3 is TGCGCCAGCAGCTTGGGGACCTTGGAAGCCTATGGCTACACCTTC. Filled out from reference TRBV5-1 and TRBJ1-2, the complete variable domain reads KAGVTQTPRYLIKTRGQQVTLSCSPISGHRSVSWYQQTPGQGLQFLFEYFSETQRNKGNFPGRFSGRQFSNSRSEMNVSTLELGDSALYLCASSLGTLEAYGYTFGSGTRLTVV.

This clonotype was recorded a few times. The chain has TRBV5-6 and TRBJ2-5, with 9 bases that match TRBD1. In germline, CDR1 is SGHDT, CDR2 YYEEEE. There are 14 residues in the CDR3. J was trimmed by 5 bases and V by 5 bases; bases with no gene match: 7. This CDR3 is CASRRDRVVETQYF. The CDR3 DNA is TGTGCCAGCAGGCGGGACAGGGTCGTCGAGACCCAGTACTTC.

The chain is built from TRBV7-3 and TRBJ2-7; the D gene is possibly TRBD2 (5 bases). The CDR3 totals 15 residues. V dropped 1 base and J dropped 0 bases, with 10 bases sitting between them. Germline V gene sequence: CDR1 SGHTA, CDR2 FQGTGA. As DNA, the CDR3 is TGTGCCAGCAGCTTAAGGCCGGGGAGCTCCTACGAGCAGTACTTC. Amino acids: CASSLRPGSSYEQYF.

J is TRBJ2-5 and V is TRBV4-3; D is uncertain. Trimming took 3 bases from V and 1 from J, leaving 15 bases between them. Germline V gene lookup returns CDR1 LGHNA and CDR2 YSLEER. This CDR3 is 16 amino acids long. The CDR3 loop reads CASSQQLNSRQETQYF. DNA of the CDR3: TGCGCCAGCAGCCAGCAACTCAACAGCCGCCAAGAGACCCAGTACTTC.

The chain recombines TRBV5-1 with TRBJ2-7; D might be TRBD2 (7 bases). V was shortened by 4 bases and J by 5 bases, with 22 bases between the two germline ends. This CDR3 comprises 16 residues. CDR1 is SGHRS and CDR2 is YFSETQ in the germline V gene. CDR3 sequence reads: CASSRGGLGGFDEQYF. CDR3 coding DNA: TGCGCCAGCAGCAGGGGGGGTCTAGGGGGATTCGACGAGCAGTACTTC.

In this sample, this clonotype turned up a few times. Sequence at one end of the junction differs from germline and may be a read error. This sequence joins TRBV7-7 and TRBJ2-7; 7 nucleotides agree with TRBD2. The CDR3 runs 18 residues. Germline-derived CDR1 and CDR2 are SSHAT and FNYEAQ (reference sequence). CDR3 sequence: CASSLVGTKAVLLYEQYF. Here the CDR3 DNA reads TGTGCTAGCAGCTTAGTCGGGACTAAGGCAGTGCTTTTATACGAGCAGTACTTC.

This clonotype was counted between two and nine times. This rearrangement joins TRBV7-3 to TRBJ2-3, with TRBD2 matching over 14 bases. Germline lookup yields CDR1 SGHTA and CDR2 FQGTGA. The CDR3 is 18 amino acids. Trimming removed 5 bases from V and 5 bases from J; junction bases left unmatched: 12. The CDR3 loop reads CASSLVPGLAGEIDTQYF. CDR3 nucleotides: TGTGCCAGCAGCCTAGTCCCGGGACTAGCGGGAGAGATAGATACGCAGTATTTT.

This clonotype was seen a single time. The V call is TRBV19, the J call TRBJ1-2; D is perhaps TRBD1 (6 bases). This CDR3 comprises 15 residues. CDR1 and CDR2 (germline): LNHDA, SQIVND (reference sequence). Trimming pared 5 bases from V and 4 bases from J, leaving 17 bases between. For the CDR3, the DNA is TGTGCCAGTAGTCCCCGACAGGAAATTGTCTATGGCTACACCTTC. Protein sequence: CASSPRQEIVYGYTF.

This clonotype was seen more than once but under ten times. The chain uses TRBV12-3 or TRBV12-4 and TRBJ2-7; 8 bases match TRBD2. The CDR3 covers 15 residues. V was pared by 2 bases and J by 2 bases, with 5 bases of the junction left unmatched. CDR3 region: CASSLSSGGPYEQYF. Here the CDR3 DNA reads TGTGCCAGCAGTTTATCCAGCGGGGGCCCCTACGAGCAGTACTTC.

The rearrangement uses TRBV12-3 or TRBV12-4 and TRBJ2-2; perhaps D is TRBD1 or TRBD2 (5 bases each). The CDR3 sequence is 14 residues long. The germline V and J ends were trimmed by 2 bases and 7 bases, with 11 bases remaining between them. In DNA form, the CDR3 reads TGTGCCAGCAGTTTATCGGGGACCGGCGGGGAGCTGTTTTTT. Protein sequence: CASSLSGTGGELFF.

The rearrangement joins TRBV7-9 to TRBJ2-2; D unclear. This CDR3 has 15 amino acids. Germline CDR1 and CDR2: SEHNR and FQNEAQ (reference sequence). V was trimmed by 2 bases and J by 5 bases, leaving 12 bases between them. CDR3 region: CASSLKGQLTGELFF. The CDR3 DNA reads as TGTGCCAGCAGCTTAAAAGGGCAGTTAACCGGGGAGCTGTTTTTT.

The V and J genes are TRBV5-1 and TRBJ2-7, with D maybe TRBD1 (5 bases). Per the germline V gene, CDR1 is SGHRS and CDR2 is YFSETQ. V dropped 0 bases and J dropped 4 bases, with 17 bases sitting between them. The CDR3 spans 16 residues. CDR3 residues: CASSLVWAAQGYEQYF. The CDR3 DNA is TGCGCCAGCAGCTTGGTCTGGGCAGCGCAGGGATACGAGCAGTACTTC.

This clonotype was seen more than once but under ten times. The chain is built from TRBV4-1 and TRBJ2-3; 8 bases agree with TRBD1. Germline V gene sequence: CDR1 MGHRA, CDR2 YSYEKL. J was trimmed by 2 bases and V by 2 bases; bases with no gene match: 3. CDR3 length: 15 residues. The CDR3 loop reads CASSQTQGVTDTQYF. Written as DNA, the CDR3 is TGCGCCAGCAGCCAAACACAGGGGGTCACAGATACGCAGTATTTT.

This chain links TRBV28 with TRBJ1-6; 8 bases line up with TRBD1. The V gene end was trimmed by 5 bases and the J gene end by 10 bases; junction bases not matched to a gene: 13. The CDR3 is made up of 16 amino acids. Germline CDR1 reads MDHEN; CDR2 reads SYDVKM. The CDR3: CASSESKTGVGSPLHF. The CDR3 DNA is TGTGCCAGCAGTGAATCAAAGACAGGGGTTGGATCACCCCTCCACTTT.

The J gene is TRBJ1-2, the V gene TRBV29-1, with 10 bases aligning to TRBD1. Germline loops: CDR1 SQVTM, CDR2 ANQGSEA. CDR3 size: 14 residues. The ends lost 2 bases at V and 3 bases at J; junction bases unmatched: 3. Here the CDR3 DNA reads TGCAGCGTTGAACCGGGACAGGGGCACTATGGCTACACCTTC. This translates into CSVEPGQGHYGYTF. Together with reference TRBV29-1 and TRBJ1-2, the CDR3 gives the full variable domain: SAVISQKPSRDICQRGTSLTIQCQVDSQVTMMFWYRQQPGQSLTLIATANQGSEATYESGFVIDKFPISRPNLTFSTLTVSNMSPEDSSIYLCSVEPGQGHYGYTFGSGTRLTVV.

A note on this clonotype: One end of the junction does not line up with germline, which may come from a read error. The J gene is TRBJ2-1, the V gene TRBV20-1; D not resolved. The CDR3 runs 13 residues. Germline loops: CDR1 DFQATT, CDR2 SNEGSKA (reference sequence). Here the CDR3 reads CSARALTYNERFF. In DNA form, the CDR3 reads TGCAGTGCCAGAGCACTCACTTACAATGAGCGGTTCTTC.

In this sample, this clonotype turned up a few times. In DNA form, the CDR3 reads TGTGCCAGCAGCCAAGAAGGAAAGGGAAGGGGGCGAAGAACTGAAGCTTTCTTT. Translating it yields CASSQEGKGRGRRTEAFF. The gene calls are TRBV4-2 and TRBJ1-1; 7 nucleotides match TRBD1. With V trimmed by 0 bases and J by 5 bases, 15 bases remained unmatched. The CDR3 is made up of 18 amino acids. Germline-derived CDR1 and CDR2 are LGHNA and YNFKEQ.